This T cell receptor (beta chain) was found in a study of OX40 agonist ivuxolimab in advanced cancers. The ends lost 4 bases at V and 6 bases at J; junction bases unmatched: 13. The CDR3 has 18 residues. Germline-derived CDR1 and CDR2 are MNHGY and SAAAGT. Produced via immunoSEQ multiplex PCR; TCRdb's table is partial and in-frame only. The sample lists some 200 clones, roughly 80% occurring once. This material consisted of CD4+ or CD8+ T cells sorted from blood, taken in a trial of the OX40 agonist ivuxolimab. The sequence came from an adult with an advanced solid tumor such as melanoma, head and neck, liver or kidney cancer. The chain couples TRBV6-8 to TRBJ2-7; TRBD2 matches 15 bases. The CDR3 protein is CASSSQPGLAGGPVEQYF. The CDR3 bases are TGTGCCAGCAGTTCCCAGCCGGGACTAGCGGGGGGTCCGGTCGAGCAGTACTTC.